This T cell receptor beta chain was identified in a study of blood T cell repertoires in COVID-19. Trimming cost V 3 bases and J 1 base; bases outside gene matches: 3. Germline assignment: CDR1 SGHAT and CDR2 FQNNGV. The CDR3 has 16 amino acids. The table lists this clone with many counts. This sample includes further DNA sequences coding for the same CDR3. Method: immunoSEQ multiplex PCR; TCRdb's copy keeps in-frame clones and lacks some. The sample lists 250,000 to 300,000 clones, around nine tenths occurring once. Specimen: PBMCs or T cells enriched from blood (not recorded which). The TCR comes from a woman between 55 and 75 years old who had recovered from COVID-19. The V call is TRBV11-2, the J call TRBJ2-5; 12 bases agree with TRBD2. CDR3 protein: CASSFGLAGPQETQYF. Here the CDR3 DNA reads TGTGCCAGCAGCTTCGGACTAGCGGGGCCCCAAGAGACCCAGTACTTC.